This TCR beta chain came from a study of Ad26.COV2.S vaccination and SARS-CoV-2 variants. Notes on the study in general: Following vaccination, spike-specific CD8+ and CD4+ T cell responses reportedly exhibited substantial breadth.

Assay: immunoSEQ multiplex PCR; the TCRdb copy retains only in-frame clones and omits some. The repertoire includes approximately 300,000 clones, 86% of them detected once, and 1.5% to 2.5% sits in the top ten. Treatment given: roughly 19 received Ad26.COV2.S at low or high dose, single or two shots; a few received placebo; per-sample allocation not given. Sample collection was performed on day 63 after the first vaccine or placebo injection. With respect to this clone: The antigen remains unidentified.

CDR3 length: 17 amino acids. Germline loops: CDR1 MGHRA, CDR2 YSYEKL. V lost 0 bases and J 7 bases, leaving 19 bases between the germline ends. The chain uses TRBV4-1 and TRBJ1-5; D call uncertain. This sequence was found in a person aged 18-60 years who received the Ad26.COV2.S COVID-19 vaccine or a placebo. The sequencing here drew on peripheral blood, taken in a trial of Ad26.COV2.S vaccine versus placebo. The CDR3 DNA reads TGCGCCAGCAGCCAAGAGTTCATGGGGATGATTGGGCAGCCCCAGCATTTT. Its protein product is CASSQEFMGMIGQPQHF.